This entry concerns a single T cell receptor beta chain. No antigen is known for it. No qualities accompany the bases; no much larger clone lies one base away. Using the deep immunoSEQ assay, TCR CDR3 regions were amplified from genomic DNA by multiplex PCR. Extracted genomic DNA from each cell subset was spread evenly across all wells of several immunoSEQ 96-well plates, with each plate serving as a replicate. For unsorted PBMC, each replicate PCR was loaded with about 270 ng genomic DNA, equivalent to about 30,000 T cell genomes. Genomic DNA from unsorted PBMC was sequenced over ten immunoSEQ deep assay plates. Purified libraries were quantified with a Qubit 3.0 fluorometer, sized on a Bioanalyzer 2100, and re-quantified with the KAPA Library Quantification kit. Each immunoSEQ 96-well plate was sequenced on its own single-read 150-cycle Illumina NextSeq 550 flow cell. From the authors' description of their analysis: Because the immunoSEQ output held only junctional sequences and lacked quality scores, the filtering could not match the filtering applied to full-length reads. Sequences were annotated with PyIR, a Python wrapper for IgBLAST v1.9, using IMGT germline references to assign V/J genes and CDR3. Reads were filtered out if the reads had weak V/J assignments (E-value above 1e-6), no CDR3, stop codons, out-of-frame junctions, or ambiguous translated residues. V3J clonotypes were defined as sequences sharing the same inferred V gene, J gene, and CDR3 amino acid sequence. To compute the percentage overlap between repertoires, the number of shared unique clonotypes was divided by the size of the smaller repertoire. Three approaches were used to assess repertoire richness: RTK rarefaction, the Chao1 estimator, and Recon v2.1 estimates of unobserved clonotypes. TCRdb limited this immuneACCESS table to in-frame rearrangements with V and J called. A share of clones is missing; checked studies link under half to unresolved V genes, and the rest is unexplained. V, J and clone size are taken as reported in that table, and D and trimming were inferred from the DNA itself. The sample table contains approximately 480,000 clones; only one count was recorded for over 75% of them. The top ten constitute around an eighth of the sample.

Healthy HIV-negative adults with no recently reported acute infections or vaccinations were included as donors. All donors were Caucasian adults living in Nashville, Tennessee, USA. In the unsorted samples, around 81 million PBMCs were counted, and genomic DNA was extracted using the QIAamp DNA Blood Mini kit. After blood collection by leukapheresis, PBMCs were isolated using Ficoll-Histopaque density gradient centrifugation and then cryopreserved in the vapor phase of liquid nitrogen. This sample stems from a study of shared clonotypes between healthy human individuals (TCRdb year 2020). Describing the broader study: The cohort included a few men and a couple of women between 18 and 49 years of age. The study deeply sequenced blood TCR repertoires of about 5 healthy adults to estimate repertoire size and the extent of clonotype sharing between individuals. Leukapheresis yielded between about 0.9 and 10 billion PBMCs per donor. To increase sequencing depth and limit assay-specific biases, TCR repertoire library preparation and sequencing were carried out by different laboratories using diverse techniques.

General findings and caveats noted by the study authors: Pairwise subsampling indicated that sequencing depth was expected to affect the degree of clonotype sharing among donors. Because the study included a small number of donors, the genetic and exposure-history diversity represented was limited. Sampling was restricted to blood, and TCR repertoires in tissues likely differ from the TCR repertoires found in blood.

The CDR3, from cysteine to phenylalanine, totals 12 residues. The only DNA kept is the CDR3, 36 bases in frame from the first base. The germline V gene yields SGHTA for CDR1 and FQGNSA for CDR2. A distance of 9 bases separates the germline ends of V and J, which lose 6 bases and 3 bases respectively. This TCR was recovered from a woman between 40 and 55 years old in good health. Some clones in this sample may be carry-over from other donors' samples. The chain uses TRBV7-2 and TRBJ2-7; TRBD2 is a weak D gene call, 5 bases matching. Source material: PBMCs. The DNA sequence is as follows: TGTGCCAGCAGAGTCGGGAACTACGAGCAGTACTTC. The encoded protein is CASRVGNYEQYF.